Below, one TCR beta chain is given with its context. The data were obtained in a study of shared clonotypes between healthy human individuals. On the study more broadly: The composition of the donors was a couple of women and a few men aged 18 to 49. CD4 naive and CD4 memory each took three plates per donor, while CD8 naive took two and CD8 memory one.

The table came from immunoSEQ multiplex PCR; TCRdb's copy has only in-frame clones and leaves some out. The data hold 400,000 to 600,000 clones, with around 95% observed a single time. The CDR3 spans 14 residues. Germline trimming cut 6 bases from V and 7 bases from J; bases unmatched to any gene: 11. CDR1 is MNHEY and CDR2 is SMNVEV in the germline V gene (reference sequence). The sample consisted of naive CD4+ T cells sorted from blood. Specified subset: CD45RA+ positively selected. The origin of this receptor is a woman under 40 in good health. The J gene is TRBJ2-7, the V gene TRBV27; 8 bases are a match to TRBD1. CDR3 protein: CASSLTGESREQYF. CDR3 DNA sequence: TGTGCCAGCAGCCTGACAGGGGAGTCGAGAGAGCAGTACTTC.